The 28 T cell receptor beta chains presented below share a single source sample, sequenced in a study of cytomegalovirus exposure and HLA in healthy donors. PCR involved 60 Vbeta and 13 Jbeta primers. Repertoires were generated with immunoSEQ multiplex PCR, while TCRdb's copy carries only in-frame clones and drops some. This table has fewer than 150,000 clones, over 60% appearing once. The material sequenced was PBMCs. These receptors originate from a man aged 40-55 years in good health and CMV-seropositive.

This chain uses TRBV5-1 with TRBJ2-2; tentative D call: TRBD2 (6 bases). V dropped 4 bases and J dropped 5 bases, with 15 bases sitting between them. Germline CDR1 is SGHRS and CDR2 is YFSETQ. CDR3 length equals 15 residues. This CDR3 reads CASSLLASETGELFF. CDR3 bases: TGCGCCAGCAGCCTACTAGCTAGTGAGACCGGGGAGCTGTTTTTT.

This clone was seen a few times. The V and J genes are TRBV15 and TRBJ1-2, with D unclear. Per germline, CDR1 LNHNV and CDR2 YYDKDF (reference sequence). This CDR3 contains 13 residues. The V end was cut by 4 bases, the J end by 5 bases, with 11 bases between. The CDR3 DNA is TGTGCCACCAGCACCCACGATAGTTATGGCTACACCTTC. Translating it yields CATSTHDSYGYTF.

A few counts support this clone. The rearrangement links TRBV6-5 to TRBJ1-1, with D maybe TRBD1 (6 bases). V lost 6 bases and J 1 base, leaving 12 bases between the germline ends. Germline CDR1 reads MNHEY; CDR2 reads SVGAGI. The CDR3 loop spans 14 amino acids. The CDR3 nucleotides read TGTGCCAGCAGAGTTGGGGGCCAGAACACTGAAGCTTTCTTT. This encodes CASRVGGQNTEAFF.

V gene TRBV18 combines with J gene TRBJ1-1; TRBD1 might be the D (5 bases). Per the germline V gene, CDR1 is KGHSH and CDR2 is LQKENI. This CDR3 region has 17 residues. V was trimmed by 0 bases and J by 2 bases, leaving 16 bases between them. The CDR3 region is CASSPPNYAQVNTEAFF. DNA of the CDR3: TGTGCCAGCTCACCACCCAACTATGCACAGGTTAACACTGAAGCTTTCTTT.

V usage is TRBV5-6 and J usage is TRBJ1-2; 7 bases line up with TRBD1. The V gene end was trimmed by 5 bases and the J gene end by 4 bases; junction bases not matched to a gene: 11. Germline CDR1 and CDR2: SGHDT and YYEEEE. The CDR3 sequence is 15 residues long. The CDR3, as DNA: TGTGCCAGCAGATTCCTACAGGGGAGTTCCTATGGCTACACCTTC. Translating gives CASRFLQGSSYGYTF.

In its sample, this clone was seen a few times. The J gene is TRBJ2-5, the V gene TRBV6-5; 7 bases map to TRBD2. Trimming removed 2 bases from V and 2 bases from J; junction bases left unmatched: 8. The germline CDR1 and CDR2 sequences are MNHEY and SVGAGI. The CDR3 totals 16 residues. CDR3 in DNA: TGTGCCAGCAGTTACGCCAATCTAGCGGTGCAAGAGACCCAGTACTTC. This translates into CASSYANLAVQETQYF.

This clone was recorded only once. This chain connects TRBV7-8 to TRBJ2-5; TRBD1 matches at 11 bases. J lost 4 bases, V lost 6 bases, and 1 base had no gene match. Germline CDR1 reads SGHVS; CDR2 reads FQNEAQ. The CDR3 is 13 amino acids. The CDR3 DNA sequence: TGTGCCAGCAGAGGGACAGGGGGAGAGACCCAGTACTTC. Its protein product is CASRGTGGETQYF.

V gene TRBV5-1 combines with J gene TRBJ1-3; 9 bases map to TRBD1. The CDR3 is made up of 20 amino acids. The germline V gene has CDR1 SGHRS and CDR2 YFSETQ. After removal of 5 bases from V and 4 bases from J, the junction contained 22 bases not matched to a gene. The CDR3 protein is CASSLRVTGGADLAGNTIYF. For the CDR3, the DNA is TGCGCCAGCAGTTTGAGGGTAACAGGGGGCGCAGACCTCGCGGGAAACACCATATATTTT. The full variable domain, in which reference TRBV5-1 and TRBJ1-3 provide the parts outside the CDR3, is KAGVTQTPRYLIKTRGQQVTLSCSPISGHRSVSWYQQTPGQGLQFLFEYFSETQRNKGNFPGRFSGRQFSNSRSEMNVSTLELGDSALYLCASSLRVTGGADLAGNTIYFGEGSWLTVV.

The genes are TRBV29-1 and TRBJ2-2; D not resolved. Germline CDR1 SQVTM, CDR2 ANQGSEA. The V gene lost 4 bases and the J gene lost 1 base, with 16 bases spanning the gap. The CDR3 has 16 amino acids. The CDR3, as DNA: TGCAGCGTTGCTCCCGCGCTGAATATGAACACCGGGGAGCTGTTTTTT. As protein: CSVAPALNMNTGELFF.

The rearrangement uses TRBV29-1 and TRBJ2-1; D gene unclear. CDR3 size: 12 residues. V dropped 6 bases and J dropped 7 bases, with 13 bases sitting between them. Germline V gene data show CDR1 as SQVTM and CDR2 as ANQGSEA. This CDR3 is CSVGDQANEQFF. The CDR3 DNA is TGCAGCGTGGGCGATCAGGCGAATGAGCAGTTCTTC.

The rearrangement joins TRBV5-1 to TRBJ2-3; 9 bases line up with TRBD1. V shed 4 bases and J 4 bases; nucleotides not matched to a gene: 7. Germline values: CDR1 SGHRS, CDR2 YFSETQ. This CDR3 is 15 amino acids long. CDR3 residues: CASSQDRGSSDTQYF. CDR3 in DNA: TGCGCCAGCAGCCAGGACAGGGGATCCTCAGATACGCAGTATTTT.

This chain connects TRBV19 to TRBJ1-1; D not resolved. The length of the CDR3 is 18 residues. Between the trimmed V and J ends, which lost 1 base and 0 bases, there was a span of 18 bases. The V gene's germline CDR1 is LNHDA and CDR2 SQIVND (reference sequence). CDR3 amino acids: CASSIVNLVAGLNTEAFF. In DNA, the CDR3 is TGTGCCAGTAGTATAGTAAATTTGGTGGCTGGTTTGAACACTGAAGCTTTCTTT.

The CDR3 reads CASSSLDRAGTEAFF. As DNA, the CDR3 is TGCGCCAGCAGCTCCTTGGACAGGGCGGGCACTGAAGCTTTCTTT. The chain carries TRBV5-1 and TRBJ1-1, with TRBD1 identical over 8 bases. The CDR3 contains 15 residues. CDR1 SGHRS and CDR2 YFSETQ come from the germline V gene. V gave up 3 bases and J gave up 4 bases; unmatched junction bases: 8.

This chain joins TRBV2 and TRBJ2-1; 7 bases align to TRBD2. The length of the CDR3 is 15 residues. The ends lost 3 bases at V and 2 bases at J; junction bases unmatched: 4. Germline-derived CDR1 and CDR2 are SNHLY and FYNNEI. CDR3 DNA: TGTGCCAGCAGTGAGCTGGGGGGGACCTACAATGAGCAGTTCTTC. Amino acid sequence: CASSELGGTYNEQFF.

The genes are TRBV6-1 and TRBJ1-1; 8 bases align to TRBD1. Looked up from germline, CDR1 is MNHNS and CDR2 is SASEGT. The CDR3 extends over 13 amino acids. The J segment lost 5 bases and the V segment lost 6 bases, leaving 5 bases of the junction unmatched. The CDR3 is CASSRQGSTEAFF. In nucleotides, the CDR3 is TGTGCCAGCAGCAGACAGGGGAGTACTGAAGCTTTCTTT.

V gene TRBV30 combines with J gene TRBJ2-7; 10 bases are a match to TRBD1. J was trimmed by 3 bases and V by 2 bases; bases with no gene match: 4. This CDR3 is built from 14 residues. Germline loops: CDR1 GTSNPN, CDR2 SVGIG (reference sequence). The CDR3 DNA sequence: TGTGCCTGGAGTTTGGACAGGGGGATCTACGAGCAGTACTTC. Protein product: CAWSLDRGIYEQYF.

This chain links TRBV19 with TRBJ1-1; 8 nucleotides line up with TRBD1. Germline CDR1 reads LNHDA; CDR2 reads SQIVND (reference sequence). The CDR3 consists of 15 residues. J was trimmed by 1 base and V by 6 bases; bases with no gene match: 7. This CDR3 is CASRAGTGRNTEAFF. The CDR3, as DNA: TGTGCCAGTAGAGCCGGGACAGGTAGGAACACTGAAGCTTTCTTT. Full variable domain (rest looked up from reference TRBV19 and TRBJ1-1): DGGITQSPKYLFRKEGQNVTLSCEQNLNHDAMYWYRQDPGQGLRLIYYSQIVNDFQKGDIAEGYSVSREKKESFPLTVTSAQKNPTAFYLCASRAGTGRNTEAFFGQGTRLTVV.

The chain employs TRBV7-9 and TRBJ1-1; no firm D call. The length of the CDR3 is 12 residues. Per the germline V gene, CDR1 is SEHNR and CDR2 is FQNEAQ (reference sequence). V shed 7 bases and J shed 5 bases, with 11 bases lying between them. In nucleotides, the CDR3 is TGTGCCAGCAATCGTCCGGGGACTGAAGCTTTCTTT. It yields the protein CASNRPGTEAFF.

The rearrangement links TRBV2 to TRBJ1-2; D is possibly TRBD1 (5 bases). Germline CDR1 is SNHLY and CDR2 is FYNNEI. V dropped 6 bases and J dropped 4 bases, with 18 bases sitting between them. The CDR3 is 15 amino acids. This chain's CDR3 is CASRDAGRGIYGYTF. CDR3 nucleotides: TGTGCCAGCAGGGACGCAGGGAGGGGTATCTATGGCTACACCTTC.

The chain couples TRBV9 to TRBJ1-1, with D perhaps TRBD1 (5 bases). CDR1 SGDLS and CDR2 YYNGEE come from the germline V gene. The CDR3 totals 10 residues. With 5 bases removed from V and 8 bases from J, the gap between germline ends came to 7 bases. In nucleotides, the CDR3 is TGTGCCAGCAGAGGACAAGAAGCTTTCTTT. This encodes CASRGQEAFF.

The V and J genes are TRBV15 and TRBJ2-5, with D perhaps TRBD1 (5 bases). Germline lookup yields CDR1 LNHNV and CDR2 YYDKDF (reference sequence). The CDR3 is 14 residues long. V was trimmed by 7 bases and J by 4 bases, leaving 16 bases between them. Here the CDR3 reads CATNRVNQGETQYF. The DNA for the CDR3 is TGTGCCACCAACCGGGTTAACCAGGGAGAGACCCAGTACTTC.

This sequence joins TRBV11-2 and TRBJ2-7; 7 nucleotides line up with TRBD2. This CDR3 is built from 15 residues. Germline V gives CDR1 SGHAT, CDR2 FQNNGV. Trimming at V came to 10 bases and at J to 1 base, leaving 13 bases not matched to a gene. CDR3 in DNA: TGTGCCACCCGAGCGGGACCGATGACTTCCTACGAGCAGTACTTC. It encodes CATRAGPMTSYEQYF.

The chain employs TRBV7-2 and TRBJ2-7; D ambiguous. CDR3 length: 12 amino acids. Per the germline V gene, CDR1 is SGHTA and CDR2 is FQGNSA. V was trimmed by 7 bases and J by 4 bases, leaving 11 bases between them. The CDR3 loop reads CASTPTGYEQYF. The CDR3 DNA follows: TGTGCCAGCACCCCTACCGGGTACGAGCAGTACTTC.

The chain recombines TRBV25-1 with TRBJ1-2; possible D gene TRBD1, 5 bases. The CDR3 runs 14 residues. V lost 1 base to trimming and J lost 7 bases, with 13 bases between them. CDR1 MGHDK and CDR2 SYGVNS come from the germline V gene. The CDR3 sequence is CASSESLNGGGYTF. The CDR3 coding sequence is TGTGCCAGCAGTGAATCCCTCAACGGGGGTGGCTACACCTTC.

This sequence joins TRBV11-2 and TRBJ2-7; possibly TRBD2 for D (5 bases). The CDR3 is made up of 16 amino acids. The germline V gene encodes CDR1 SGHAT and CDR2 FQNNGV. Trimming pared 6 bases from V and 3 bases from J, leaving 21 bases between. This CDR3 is CASSPANHPGDYEQYF. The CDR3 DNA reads TGTGCCAGCAGTCCAGCAAATCACCCCGGGGACTACGAGCAGTACTTC.

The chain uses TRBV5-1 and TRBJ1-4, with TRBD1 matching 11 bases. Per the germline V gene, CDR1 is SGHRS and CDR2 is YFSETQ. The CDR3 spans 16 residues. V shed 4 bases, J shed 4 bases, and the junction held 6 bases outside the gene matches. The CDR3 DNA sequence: TGCGCCAGCAGCCTCGGGGGGACAGGGGGTAATGAAAAACTGTTTTTT. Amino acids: CASSLGGTGGNEKLFF.

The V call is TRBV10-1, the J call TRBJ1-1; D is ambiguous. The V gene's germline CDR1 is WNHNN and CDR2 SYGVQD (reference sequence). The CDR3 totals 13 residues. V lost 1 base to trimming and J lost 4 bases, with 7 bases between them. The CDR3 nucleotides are TGCGCCAGCAGTGAGTATGGGAGCACTGAAGCTTTCTTT. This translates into CASSEYGSTEAFF.

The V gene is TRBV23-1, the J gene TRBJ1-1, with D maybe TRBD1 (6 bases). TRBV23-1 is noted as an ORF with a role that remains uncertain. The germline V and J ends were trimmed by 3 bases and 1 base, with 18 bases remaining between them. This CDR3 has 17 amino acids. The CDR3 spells CASSHLGAGDGNTEAFF. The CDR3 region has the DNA TGCGCCAGCAGTCATCTCGGGGCAGGGGATGGGAACACTGAAGCTTTCTTT.